This TCR beta chain appears in the sequencing data of a study of blood T cells in healthy people across ages. Germline-derived CDR1 and CDR2 are ENHRY and SYGVKD. J lost 7 bases, V lost 6 bases, and 3 bases had no gene match. This CDR3 has 13 amino acids. About this clonotype: What it binds is not known.

Study-wide findings and caveats: The fall in TCR beta diversity per million T cells was roughly linear with age.

The use of a sample-barcoded 5' primer and a J-beta primer mix characterized a second PCR of roughly 7 to 11 cycles. Each CDR3 protein gets one entry after TCRdb re-called the 5' RACE reads with MiXCR. The sample has roughly 1 million distinct CDR3 sequences, almost 25% seen once. These data were also filed under a second study, of T cells of mothers and their children.

The source material was blood. This chain links TRBV10-3 with TRBJ2-2, with 9 bases fitting TRBD2. The clonotype comes from a girl aged 2-10 years in good health. The chain's CDR3 is CAIRVAGVGELFF. The CDR3 nucleotides read TGTGCCATCAGAGTAGCGGGAGTCGGGGAGCTGTTTTTT.